Listed below are T cell receptor beta chains from one sample, sequenced in a study of vaccination effects on CD4 cells after COVID-19. The antigens of these receptors remain unknown. Libraries were prepared by immunoSEQ multiplex PCR; TCRdb keeps only in-frame clonotypes and omits some of them. The table records tens of thousands of clones, about three quarters of them present only once. The sample was CD4+ T cells from PBMCs cultured with SARS-CoV-2 spike peptides, taken before COVID-19 vaccination. Receptor source: a human donor who had a prior SARS-CoV-2 infection. Each CDR3 is given with its conserved first and last residue. Fields, in order: CDR3 length, clone size, D gene, J gene, V gene, CDR3 protein, CDR3 DNA. The D gene is left open where the match is weak. The size entry is marked missing in some rows and otherwise reads once, few, many or a size class.

>15|few|-|TRBJ2-5|TRBV5-1
CASRITGTSSETQYF
TGCGCCAGCAGGATAACCGGGACTTCGTCGGAGACCCAGTACTTC
>14|few|-|TRBJ1-2|TRBV2
CASSWEGASYGYTF
TGTGCCAGCAGTTGGGAGGGCGCATCCTATGGCTACACCTTC
>16|-|-|TRBJ2-7|TRBV7-2
CASSLASGQYSYEQYF
TGTGCCAGCAGCTTAGCGTCGGGCCAGTACTCCTACGAGCAGTACTTC
>15|-|-|TRBJ2-7|TRBV9
CASSVQNPHRGEQYF
TGTGCCAGCAGCGTACAAAATCCCCACAGAGGAGAGCAGTACTTC
>13|-|TRBD1|TRBJ1-2|TRBV5-4
CASSSGQLYGYTF
TGTGCCAGCAGCTCGGGACAGCTCTATGGCTACACCTTC
>13|few|-|TRBJ1-4|TRBV27
CASSWEAGEKLFF
TGTGCCAGCAGTTGGGAAGCGGGAGAAAAACTGTTTTTT
>14|few|TRBD1|TRBJ1-2|TRBV5-4
CASSWATGDYGYTF
TGTGCCAGCAGCTGGGCGACAGGGGACTATGGCTACACCTTC
>11|-|-|TRBJ1-3|TRBV20-1
CSATVLNTIYF
TGCAGTGCTACTGTGCTGAACACCATATATTTT
>17|-|-|TRBJ2-2|TRBV5-4
CASSDPGRDANTGELFF
TGTGCCAGCAGCGATCCCGGTCGAGACGCGAACACCGGGGAGCTGTTTTTT
>19|-|TRBD1|TRBJ1-5|TRBV18
CASSGFPGQGAGSNQPQHF
TGTGCCAGCTCAGGCTTCCCGGGACAGGGGGCGGGGAGCAATCAGCCCCAGCATTTT
>16|-|TRBD2|TRBJ2-1|TRBV5-4
CASSLDSGSSYNEQFF
TGTGCCAGCAGCTTGGATAGCGGGAGCTCCTACAATGAGCAGTTCTTC
>16|once|-|TRBJ1-5|TRBV18
CASSPLRTGGNQPQHF
TGTGCCAGCTCACCACTACGGACGGGGGGAAATCAGCCCCAGCATTTT
>13|once|TRBD1|TRBJ2-7|TRBV7-9
CASSLGQGDEQYF
TGTGCCAGCAGCTTGGGACAGGGAGACGAGCAGTACTTC
>15|-|-|TRBJ2-5|TRBV5-1
CASSIRQDGGGTQYF
TGCGCCAGCAGCATCAGACAGGACGGCGGTGGGACCCAGTACTTC
>20|-|-|TRBJ2-5|TRBV1
CTSSQENLIELAANQETQYF
TGCACCAGCAGCCAAGAGAACTTGATAGAGCTAGCAGCAAACCAAGAGACCCAGTACTTC
>16|-|-|TRBJ2-2|TRBV5-1
CASSLGAGENTGELFF
TGCGCCAGCAGCTTGGGAGCGGGCGAGAACACCGGGGAGCTGTTTTTT
>13|-|-|TRBJ2-7|TRBV6-5
CASSKQRFHEQYF
TGTGCCAGCAGCAAACAACGATTCCACGAGCAGTACTTC
>17|few|TRBD1|TRBJ2-2|TRBV9
CASSVAFGTGGTGELFF
TGTGCCAGCAGCGTAGCGTTTGGGACAGGGGGAACCGGGGAGCTGTTTTTT
>12|-|-|TRBJ1-1|TRBV5-1
CASSSFGSEAFF
TGCGCCAGCAGCTCGTTCGGATCCGAAGCTTTCTTT
>15|-|-|TRBJ2-3|TRBV7-2
CASSFDGAGTDTQYF
TGTGCCAGCAGCTTCGACGGGGCCGGCACAGATACGCAGTATTTT
>14|-|-|TRBJ2-7|TRBV7-5
CARSPPNWPYEQYF
TGTGCCAGAAGCCCACCCAACTGGCCCTACGAGCAGTACTTC
>17|-|-|TRBJ2-6|TRBV5-1
CASSTDPLLSGANVLTF
TGCGCCAGCAGTACCGACCCGCTGTTATCTGGGGCCAACGTCCTGACTTTC
>16|-|TRBD1|TRBJ1-4|TRBV5-1
CASSVGATGLGEKLFF
TGCGCCAGCAGCGTGGGGGCGACAGGGTTGGGTGAAAAACTGTTTTTT
>14|-|-|TRBJ1-1|TRBV27
CASSFSQLNTEAFF
TGTGCCAGCAGTTTCAGTCAGTTGAACACTGAAGCTTTCTTT
>15|-|TRBD1|TRBJ2-3|TRBV2
CASSKGQGRTDTQYF
TGTGCCAGCAGTAAGGGACAGGGAAGGACAGATACGCAGTATTTT
>13|-|-|TRBJ1-1|TRBV30
CAWSVNHYTEAFF
TGTGCCTGGAGTGTCAATCATTACACTGAAGCTTTCTTT
>14|-|-|TRBJ2-1|TRBV25-1
CASSEYGVSHEQFF
TGTGCCAGCAGTGAATATGGGGTCTCCCATGAGCAGTTCTTC
>13|-|-|TRBJ1-2|TRBV9
CASVKDPSGGYTF
TGTGCCAGCGTGAAGGATCCCTCTGGAGGCTACACCTTC
>16|-|-|TRBJ2-2|TRBV7-2
CASSSPAAASTGELFF
TGTGCCAGCAGCTCCCCGGCGGCGGCGTCCACCGGGGAGCTGTTTTTT
>20|-|-|TRBJ2-5|TRBV12-5
CASGFSLGPSGVVGQETQYF
TGTGCTAGTGGTTTCTCTTTGGGGCCTTCGGGGGTGGTTGGACAAGAGACCCAGTACTTC
>17|-|TRBD1|TRBJ2-2|TRBV7-9
CASSSGIGQANTGELFF
TGTGCCAGCAGCTCGGGAATAGGACAGGCGAACACCGGGGAGCTGTTTTTT
>15|few|-|TRBJ2-2|TRBV2
CASSEVGGHSGELFF
TGTGCCAGCAGTGAAGTAGGTGGTCATTCGGGGGAGCTGTTTTTT
>15|-|-|TRBJ1-4|TRBV7-8
CASSLAGATNEKLFF
TGTGCCAGCAGCTTAGCCGGGGCAACTAATGAAAAACTGTTTTTT
>16|few|-|TRBJ1-3|TRBV18
CASSPSRGRFGNTIYF
TGTGCCAGCTCACCATCTCGGGGGCGGTTTGGAAACACCATATATTTT
>13|once|-|TRBJ2-6|TRBV11-2
CASSVTGANVLTF
TGTGCCAGCAGCGTAACCGGGGCCAACGTCCTGACTTTC
>14|-|-|TRBJ2-3|TRBV5-1
CASSLARRGDTQYF
TGCGCCAGCAGCTTGGCCAGGAGGGGAGATACGCAGTATTTT
>14|-|TRBD2|TRBJ2-7|TRBV20-1
CSASSSGRAAEQYF
TGCAGTGCTAGTAGCTCCGGGAGGGCCGCCGAGCAGTACTTC
>15|-|-|TRBJ2-5|TRBV6-5
CASRRFDRDVRTQYF
TGTGCCAGCAGGAGGTTCGACAGAGATGTCCGGACCCAGTACTTC
>11|-|-|TRBJ1-1|TRBV5-4
CASSSNTEAFF
TGTGCCAGCAGCTCCAACACTGAAGCTTTCTTT
>14|-|-|TRBJ1-2|TRBV19
CASSIDPQTAGYTF
TGTGCCAGTAGTATCGACCCACAGACTGCGGGCTACACCTTC
>13|-|-|TRBJ1-2|TRBV6-4
CASSPGQNYGYTF
TGTGCCAGCAGTCCAGGACAGAACTATGGCTACACCTTC
>16|-|-|TRBJ2-7|TRBV5-6
CASSPWGRTNLYEQYF
TGTGCCAGCAGCCCGTGGGGACGGACAAACCTTTACGAGCAGTACTTC
>16|-|TRBD2|TRBJ2-1|TRBV20-1
CSASWGGRAGWDEQFF
TGCAGTGCTAGTTGGGGCGGGAGGGCCGGTTGGGATGAGCAGTTCTTC
>14|-|-|TRBJ2-5|TRBV5-1
CASSLWTGQETQYF
TGCGCCAGCAGCTTGTGGACGGGACAAGAGACCCAGTACTTC
>12|-|-|TRBJ1-4|TRBV29-1
CSVRTTNEKLFF
TGCAGCGTTAGGACAACTAATGAAAAACTGTTTTTT
>14|-|-|TRBJ1-2|TRBV19
CASSIGGGYYGYTF
TGTGCCAGTAGTATAGGAGGGGGGTACTATGGCTACACCTTC
>13|-|-|TRBJ2-7|TRBV4-1
CASSQDPYVEQYF
TGCGCCAGCAGCCAGGATCCCTACGTCGAGCAGTACTTC
>14|-|-|TRBJ2-5|TRBV5-1
CASSTGQLQETQYF
TGCGCCAGCAGCACCGGACAGCTACAAGAGACCCAGTACTTC
>15|-|TRBD2|TRBJ2-3|TRBV9
CASSFLAGGADTQYF
TGTGCCAGCAGTTTCTTGGCGGGAGGGGCAGATACGCAGTATTTT
>17|-|TRBD2|TRBJ2-3|TRBV7-9
CASSRHWTSGSADTQYF
TGTGCCAGCAGCCGGCACTGGACTAGCGGGAGTGCAGATACGCAGTATTTT
>13|few|TRBD2|TRBJ2-3|TRBV6-5
CASRGTSVDTQYF
TGTGCCAGCAGAGGGACTAGCGTGGATACGCAGTATTTT
>12|-|-|TRBJ2-7|TRBV30
CAWRVRYSEQYF
TGTGCCTGGAGAGTGAGGTATAGCGAGCAGTACTTC